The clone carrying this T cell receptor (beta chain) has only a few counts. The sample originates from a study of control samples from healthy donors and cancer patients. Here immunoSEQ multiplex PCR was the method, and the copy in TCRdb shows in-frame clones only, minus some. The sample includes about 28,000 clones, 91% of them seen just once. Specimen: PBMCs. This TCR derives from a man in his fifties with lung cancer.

CDR3 in amino acids: CASSLTGTLTQETQYF. The CDR3 nucleotides are TGTGCCAGCAGCTTAACTGGGACGCTTACCCAAGAGACCCAGTACTTC. The genes are TRBV7-3 and TRBJ2-5, with D tentatively TRBD1 or TRBD2 (5 bases each). Germline lookup yields CDR1 SGHTA and CDR2 FQGTGA. Trimming stripped 0 bases from V and 1 base from J, with 12 bases between. This CDR3 contains 16 residues. Complete variable domain (other parts from reference TRBV7-3 and TRBJ2-5): GAGVSQTPSNKVTEKGKYVELRCDPISGHTALYWYRQSLGQGPEFLIYFQGTGAADDSGLPNDRFFAVRPEGSVSTLKIQRTERGDSAVYLCASSLTGTLTQETQYFGPGTRLLVL.